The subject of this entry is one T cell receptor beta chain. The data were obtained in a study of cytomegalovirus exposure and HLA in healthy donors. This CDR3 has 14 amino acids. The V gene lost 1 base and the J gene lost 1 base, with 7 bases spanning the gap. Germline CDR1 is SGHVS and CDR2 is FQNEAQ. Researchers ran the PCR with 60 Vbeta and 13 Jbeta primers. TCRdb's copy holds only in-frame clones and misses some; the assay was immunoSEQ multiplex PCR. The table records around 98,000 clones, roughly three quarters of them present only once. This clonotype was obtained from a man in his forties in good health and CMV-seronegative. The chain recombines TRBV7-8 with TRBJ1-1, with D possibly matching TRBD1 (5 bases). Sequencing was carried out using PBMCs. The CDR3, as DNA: TGTGCCAGCAGCTTAGTCCAGGGGAACACTGAAGCTTTCTTT. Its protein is CASSLVQGNTEAFF.